This entry lists 12 T cell receptor beta chains sequenced from one sample in a study of T cells in Graves' hyperthyroidism and ophthalmopathy. Using RNA transcripts as the source, TCR beta CDR3 regions were amplified. Using the HTBI primer set, a first-round RT-PCR was run on the TCR CDR3. TCRdb fed the multiplex PCR reads into MiXCR, producing one record per CDR3 protein. Here the sample spans about 420,000 distinct CDR3 sequences, approximately 15% being singletons. What was sequenced was blood. These receptors came from a woman under 30 with Graves' hyperthyroidism.

The chain combines TRBV2 with TRBJ2-1; TRBD2 matches at 9 bases. CDR3 length: 16 amino acids. The germline V gene has CDR1 SNHLY and CDR2 FYNNEI. Losses at the gene ends were 2 bases for V and 4 bases for J; bases not matched to a gene: 6. The CDR3 is CASSERRGGLYNEQFF. CDR3 DNA sequence: TGTGCCAGCAGTGAAAGGCGGGGGGGATTGTACAATGAGCAGTTCTTC.

The table lists this clonotype with a few counts. The CDR3 is CASSGDGDRGNEQFF. DNA for the CDR3: TGTGCCAGCAGCGGTGACGGGGACCGCGGCAATGAGCAGTTCTTC. This chain joins TRBV9 and TRBJ2-1, with D perhaps assigned TRBD1 or TRBD2 (5 bases each). Germline values: CDR1 SGDLS, CDR2 YYNGEE. The CDR3 consists of 15 residues. V was pared by 3 bases and J by 6 bases, with 16 bases between.

There are many counts of this clonotype. The chain joins TRBV18 to TRBJ2-1, with 10 bases fitting TRBD2. Germline-derived CDR1 and CDR2 are KGHSH and LQKENI. The CDR3 runs 17 residues. The J segment lost 4 bases and the V segment lost 1 base, leaving 7 bases of the junction unmatched. CDR3 region: CASSPLRAGGRYNEQFF. CDR3 sequence (DNA): TGTGCCAGCTCACCACTAAGAGCGGGAGGGCGGTACAATGAGCAGTTCTTC.

This clonotype has more than one count but fewer than ten. The chain has TRBV30 and TRBJ2-7; D unresolved. There are 16 residues in the CDR3. Trimming left V 3 bases short and J 2 bases short, with 20 bases between. The germline gives CDR1 GTSNPN, CDR2 SVGIG (reference sequence). In DNA, the CDR3 is TGTGCCTGGAGCGCCCCGGGTGGGCGGAAGGCCTACGAGCAGTACTTC. Encoded protein: CAWSAPGGRKAYEQYF.

The table lists this clonotype with many counts. The rearrangement joins TRBV20-1 to TRBJ1-1, with D uncertain. The CDR3 runs to 12 residues. The germline CDR1 and CDR2 sequences are DFQATT and SNEGSKA (reference sequence). Trimming took 1 base from V and 8 from J, leaving 11 bases between them. The CDR3 protein is CSARATWSEAFF. CDR3 sequence (DNA): TGCAGTGCTAGAGCCACGTGGTCGGAAGCTTTCTTT.

This clonotype was counted at least ten times. The chain combines TRBV19 with TRBJ1-1; TRBD1 agrees at 9 bases. Unmatched junction bases numbered 11, after V lost 3 bases and J lost 0 bases. The CDR3 has 18 amino acids. Germline V gene sequence: CDR1 LNHDA, CDR2 SQIVND (reference sequence). CDR3 loop: CASSMEGGTGRVNTEAFF. CDR3 DNA sequence: TGTGCCAGTAGTATGGAGGGGGGGACAGGGCGTGTGAACACTGAAGCTTTCTTT.

This clonotype occurred many times. V and J are TRBV20-1 and TRBJ1-4; no definite D call. CDR1 DFQATT and CDR2 SNEGSKA come from the germline V gene (reference sequence). The CDR3 runs to 13 residues. With 3 bases removed from V and 1 base from J, the gap between germline ends came to 6 bases. CDR3 protein: CSARSGTNEKLFF. CDR3 DNA sequence: TGCAGTGCTAGGTCGGGAACTAATGAAAAACTGTTTTTT.

The gene calls are TRBV20-1 and TRBJ2-7; D unresolved. Per germline, CDR1 DFQATT and CDR2 SNEGSKA (reference sequence). V gave up 6 bases and J gave up 3 bases, with 21 bases separating them. The CDR3 contains 15 residues. The CDR3 protein is CSAERRSRSLYEQYF. As DNA, the CDR3 is TGCAGTGCCGAGAGAAGGAGTCGTTCCCTCTACGAGCAGTACTTC.

CDR3 loop: CASSSGKVAYEQYF. In DNA form, the CDR3 reads TGTGCCAGCAGTTCCGGGAAAGTCGCCTACGAGCAGTACTTC. The chain couples TRBV6-1 to TRBJ2-7; TRBD2 is a possible D gene (5 bases). CDR3 length: 14 residues. The V gene's germline CDR1 is MNHNS and CDR2 SASEGT. Trimming removed 5 bases from V and 2 bases from J, with 13 bases in between.

This clonotype was seen many times. The chain joins TRBV7-9 to TRBJ2-7; TRBD2 matches 9 bases. V dropped 5 bases and J dropped 2; count of bases not matched to a gene: 4. Per germline, CDR1 SEHNR and CDR2 FQNEAQ (reference sequence). The CDR3 has 14 residues. CDR3 sequence: CASSPTSGTYEQYF. In DNA form, the CDR3 reads TGTGCCAGCAGCCCGACTAGCGGCACCTACGAGCAGTACTTC.

This clonotype was found many times. The chain recombines TRBV30 with TRBJ2-7; 8 bases match TRBD1. CDR1 and CDR2 (germline): GTSNPN, SVGIG (reference sequence). The CDR3 runs 14 residues. V gave up 8 bases and J gave up 2 bases; unmatched junction bases: 11. The CDR3, as DNA: TGTGCCGGAATTAGGCGGGACAGGACCTACGAGCAGTACTTC. It codes for CAGIRRDRTYEQYF.

In the case of this clonotype: Being one base from a much bigger clone, this may be a read error. This chain links TRBV18 with TRBJ2-7, with TRBD1 matching 12 bases. The CDR3 extends over 13 amino acids. Germline-derived CDR1 and CDR2 are KGHSH and LQKENI. CDR3 in amino acids: CASLTGTGGRQHF. CDR3 DNA sequence: TGTGCCAGCCTTACCGGGACAGGGGGCCGGCAGCACTTC.